This T cell receptor (beta chain) was obtained from a study of control samples from healthy donors and cancer patients. This table comes from immunoSEQ multiplex PCR, and its TCRdb copy is limited to in-frame clones, with some not included. The sample lists 130,000 to 150,000 clones, about 95% seen once, with over 12% in the top ten. The germline CDR1 and CDR2 sequences are GTSNPN and SVGIG (reference sequence). J gave up 12 bases and V 4 bases, and 13 bases lay outside the gene matches. The CDR3 has 15 residues. The source is a man between 60 and 75 years old with colorectal cancer. The sequenced material came from PBMCs. The chain combines TRBV30 with TRBJ1-6; 9 nucleotides align to TRBD1. The CDR3 protein is CAWTKGGTGSRPLHF. The CDR3 region has the DNA TGTGCCTGGACCAAGGGGGGGACAGGGTCGAGACCCCTCCACTTT.